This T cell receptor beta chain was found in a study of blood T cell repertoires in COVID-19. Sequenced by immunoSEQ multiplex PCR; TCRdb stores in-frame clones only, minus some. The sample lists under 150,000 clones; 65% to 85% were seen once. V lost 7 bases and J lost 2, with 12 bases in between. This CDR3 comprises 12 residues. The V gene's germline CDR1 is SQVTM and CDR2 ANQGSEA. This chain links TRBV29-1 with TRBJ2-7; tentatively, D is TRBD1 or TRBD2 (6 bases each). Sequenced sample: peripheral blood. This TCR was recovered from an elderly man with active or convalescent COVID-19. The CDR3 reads CSGGDNPYEQYF. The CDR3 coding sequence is TGCAGCGGGGGGGACAACCCCTACGAGCAGTACTTC.